These T cell receptor beta chains were read from a single sample in a study of T-cell memory formation after mild COVID-19. MiXCR was run by TCRdb on the 5' RACE reads, yielding one entry per CDR3 protein. The table records about 180,000 distinct CDR3 sequences, approximately 18% of them present only once. Sample: PBMCs or a T cell subset sorted from them (not recorded which). The receptors were sampled from a young man who had mild COVID-19 (a few samples of this study predate the infection). Cell type and time point are not known. The CDR3 runs from the conserved cysteine through the conserved F or W. The D gene is left open where the match is weak. Clone size, where shown, is once, few, many, or a class for clones that have expanded.

>TRBJ2-1|TRBV5-1|13|-|-
CASSLPPMDEQFF
TGCGCCAGCAGCTTGCCGCCGATGGATGAGCAGTTCTTC
>TRBJ2-2|TRBV29-1|13|TRBD2|few
CSVGTRFTGELFF
TGCAGCGTTGGGACTAGGTTCACCGGGGAGCTGTTTTTT
>TRBJ1-5|TRBV5-5|14|-|-
CASSTANSNQPQHF
TGTGCCAGCAGCACCGCCAATAGCAATCAGCCCCAGCATTTT
>TRBJ2-5|TRBV20-1|13|-|few
CSARDSNTETQYF
TGCAGTGCTAGAGATAGCAATACGGAGACCCAGTACTTC
>TRBJ2-7|TRBV6-1|17|TRBD1|-
CASSASLTGGDRYEQYF
TGTGCCAGCAGCGCTTCCCTGACAGGGGGCGACCGGTACGAGCAGTACTTC
>TRBJ2-1|TRBV19|17|-|few
CASSTPLQWSHYNEQFF
TGTGCCAGTAGTACACCTCTCCAGTGGTCCCACTACAATGAGCAGTTCTTC
>TRBJ2-2|TRBV7-7|12|TRBD1|-
CASSSGGLELFF
TGTGCTAGCAGCTCAGGGGGTTTGGAGCTGTTTTTT
>TRBJ2-3|TRBV5-1|14|TRBD1|few
CASSSQGAGDTQYF
TGCGCCAGCAGCTCACAGGGGGCGGGCGATACGCAGTATTTT
>TRBJ2-3|TRBV7-2|18|TRBD2|-
CASSLSWLAGLGADTQYF
TGTGCCAGCAGCTTAAGTTGGCTAGCGGGGTTGGGGGCAGATACGCAGTATTTT
>TRBJ1-4|TRBV7-6|18|-|many
CASSSVPAGIQTNEKLFF
TGTGCCAGCAGCTCCGTCCCAGCCGGGATCCAAACTAATGAAAAACTGTTTTTT
>TRBJ2-5|TRBV7-2|15|-|-
CASSAHGGGQETQYF
TGTGCCAGCAGCGCCCATGGGGGTGGGCAAGAGACCCAGTACTTC
>TRBJ1-2|TRBV4-3|13|-|-
CASSQGEGMGYTF
TGCGCCAGCAGCCAAGGCGAGGGCATGGGCTACACCTTC
>TRBJ1-1|TRBV4-2|15|-|few
CASSQDGHGAPEAFF
TGTGCCAGCAGCCAAGACGGGCACGGTGCCCCTGAAGCTTTCTTT
>TRBJ1-1|TRBV11-3|14|-|-
CASSPWGGGTEAFF
TGTGCCAGCAGCCCCTGGGGGGGTGGCACTGAAGCTTTCTTT
>TRBJ2-1|TRBV3-1|13|-|many
CASSQNLGDRWFF
TGTGCCAGCAGCCAAAACTTGGGGGACCGTTGGTTCTTC
>TRBJ2-5|TRBV24-1|19|TRBD2|few
CATSDLRGTSGNLQETQYF
TGTGCCACCAGTGATCTCCGTGGGACTAGCGGCAATCTCCAAGAGACCCAGTACTTC
>TRBJ2-2|TRBV7-2|14|-|-
CASSRGRGAGELFF
TGTGCCAGCAGTCGAGGCCGCGGCGCCGGGGAGCTGTTTTTT
>TRBJ2-6|TRBV7-3|14|TRBD2|-
CASRAGYGANVLTF
TGTGCCAGCAGAGCGGGGTACGGGGCCAACGTCCTGACTTTC
>TRBJ1-6|TRBV7-2|15|-|few
CASSLATGSNSPLHF
TGTGCCAGCAGCTTAGCGACGGGAAGTAATTCACCCCTCCACTTT
>TRBJ2-6|TRBV20-1|15|-|-
CSARDRRSGANVLTF
TGCAGTGCTAGAGATAGGAGATCTGGGGCCAACGTCCTGACTTTC
>TRBJ2-1|TRBV19|17|TRBD1|few
CASSMSSRRGHGDEQFF
TGTGCCAGTAGTATGAGTTCTCGCAGGGGGCACGGCGATGAGCAGTTCTTC
>TRBJ2-4|TRBV27|15|-|-
CASHEQGLGKNIQYF
TGTGCCAGTCACGAACAGGGCTTGGGCAAAAACATTCAGTACTTC
>TRBJ2-2|TRBV6-1|15|-|-
CASSEPIGGAGELFF
TGTGCCAGCAGTGAGCCGATCGGGGGCGCCGGGGAGCTGTTTTTT
>TRBJ2-2|TRBV6-1|17|TRBD1|few
CASSAWTRTGNTGELFF
TGTGCCAGCAGTGCCTGGACCCGGACAGGGAACACCGGGGAGCTGTTTTTT
>TRBJ2-2|TRBV7-9|12|-|-
CASGRRTGELFF
TGTGCCAGCGGCAGGCGCACCGGGGAGCTGTTTTTT
>TRBJ2-1|TRBV2|12|-|-
CASSENYNEQFF
TGTGCCAGCAGTGAAAACTACAATGAGCAGTTCTTC
>TRBJ1-6|TRBV14|14|-|-
CASSQVTVRSPLHF
TGTGCCAGCAGCCAAGTAACGGTTCGCTCACCCCTCCACTTT
>TRBJ2-1|TRBV7-9|15|TRBD2|once
CASSQRGGLYNEQFF
TGTGCCAGCAGCCAGCGGGGGGGCCTCTACAATGAGCAGTTCTTC
>TRBJ2-7|TRBV5-1|15|-|few
CASSLLNSGEYEQYF
TGCGCCAGCAGCTTATTGAATTCGGGGGAATACGAGCAGTACTTC
>TRBJ1-1|TRBV5-4|13|-|-
CASSTDGHTEAFF
TGTGCCAGCAGCACCGACGGCCACACTGAAGCTTTCTTT
>TRBJ2-5|TRBV5-1|15|-|-
CASSLGGSGEETQYF
TGCGCCAGCAGCTTGGGGGGGTCCGGGGAAGAGACCCAGTACTTC
>TRBJ1-4|TRBV5-1|14|TRBD1|-
CASSTGQHNEKLFF
TGCGCCAGCAGCACGGGACAGCATAATGAAAAACTGTTTTTT
>TRBJ1-4|TRBV6-2/TRBV6-3|12|-|few
CASRGGGEKLFF
TGTGCCAGCAGGGGCGGGGGTGAAAAACTGTTTTTT
>TRBJ1-1|TRBV6-2/TRBV6-3|13|-|few
CASSPDKYTEAFF
TGTGCCAGCAGCCCTGACAAATACACTGAAGCTTTCTTT
>TRBJ1-1|TRBV7-8|13|TRBD1|-
CASRRQGSTEAFF
TGTGCCAGCAGACGACAGGGGTCGACTGAAGCTTTCTTT
>TRBJ1-6|TRBV20-1|19|TRBD1|-
CSARSHDRADSSYNSPLHF
TGCAGTGCTAGAAGCCACGACAGGGCTGACAGCTCCTATAATTCACCCCTCCACTTT
>TRBJ2-5|TRBV20-1|13|-|-
CSARSIGRETQYF
TGCAGTGCTAGAAGTATCGGCCGGGAGACCCAGTACTTC
>TRBJ2-5|TRBV12-3/TRBV12-4|13|-|few
CASSWGRRETQYF
TGTGCCAGCAGCTGGGGGCGCAGAGAGACCCAGTACTTC
>TRBJ1-1|TRBV5-1|17|-|-
CASSLARGGSAPTEAFF
TGCGCCAGCAGCTTGGCGAGGGGGGGCAGTGCCCCCACTGAAGCTTTCTTT